The 16 T cell receptor beta chains listed next were all sequenced from one sample in a study of T cell responses to AZD1222 COVID-19 vaccine. Data came from immunoSEQ multiplex PCR; TCRdb stores just in-frame clones and leaves some out. This sample carries under 200,000 clones, 91% of them seen once, and the ten largest clones take approximately 1.9%. The specimen comprised peripheral blood, sampled on day 0 of AZD1222 vaccination. The receptors here all came from an adult in good health.

V and J are TRBV4-1 and TRBJ2-7; no reliable D call. Per germline, CDR1 MGHRA and CDR2 YSYEKL. The length of the CDR3 is 14 residues. V lost 0 bases and J 2 bases, leaving 8 bases between the germline ends. The DNA for the CDR3 is TGCGCCAGCAGCCAAGATGGGCCCACCTACGAGCAGTACTTC. It encodes CASSQDGPTYEQYF.

The chain is built from TRBV10-1 and TRBJ2-7, with D possibly being TRBD1 (5 bases). Germline lookup yields CDR1 WNHNN and CDR2 SYGVQD (reference sequence). V lost 9 bases, J lost 2 bases, and 11 bases lay in between. The CDR3 length is 12 residues. The CDR3 loop reads CARKTVTYEQYF. The CDR3 DNA reads as TGCGCCAGGAAGACAGTAACCTACGAGCAGTACTTC.

About this clone itself: Sequence at one end of the junction differs from germline and may be a read error. The chain recombines TRBV30 with TRBJ2-7; TRBD1 is a possible D gene (5 bases). Germline values: CDR1 GTSNPN, CDR2 SVGIG (reference sequence). The CDR3 covers 13 residues. CDR3 DNA: TGTGCCTGGAGCGAAACCCGCGACAGCCCCGTACACTTC. This gives the protein CAWSETRDSPVHF.

The genes are TRBV5-4 and TRBJ1-4, with a weak D call TRBD1 (6 bases). V gave up 3 bases and J gave up 4 bases, with 13 bases separating them. CDR1 SGHNT and CDR2 YYREEE come from the germline V gene (reference sequence). The CDR3 contains 15 residues. CDR3 region: CASSWTAGGNEKLFF. CDR3 coding DNA: TGTGCCAGCAGCTGGACAGCGGGTGGTAATGAAAAACTGTTTTTT.

The chain uses TRBV30 and TRBJ2-7, with D maybe TRBD1 (5 bases). The CDR3 runs 13 residues. CDR1 GTSNPN and CDR2 SVGIG come from the germline V gene (reference sequence). Trimming pared 2 bases from V and 1 base from J, leaving 9 bases between. Here the CDR3 DNA reads TGTGCCTGGAGTAGGCAGGGATCCTACGAGCAGTACTTC. This sequence encodes CAWSRQGSYEQYF.

The chain carries TRBV27 and TRBJ2-3, with D maybe TRBD2 (5 bases). The V and J ends lost 2 bases and 0 bases respectively, with 12 bases between them. The CDR3 covers 16 residues. Germline values: CDR1 MNHEY, CDR2 SMNVEV (reference sequence). The CDR3 reads CASSLKSGPSTDTQYF. Here the CDR3 DNA reads TGTGCCAGCAGTTTAAAGAGCGGTCCTAGCACAGATACGCAGTATTTT.

V usage is TRBV10-3 and J usage is TRBJ2-1; 7 bases are a match to TRBD2. The germline V gene encodes CDR1 ENHRY and CDR2 SYGVKD. The length of the CDR3 is 17 residues. The V segment lost 7 bases and the J segment 7 bases; nucleotides outside the gene matches: 19. The CDR3 nucleotides read TGTGCCATCACCAATACCTTTAGCGGGTCCCTAAGGAATGAGCAGTTCTTC. Translating it yields CAITNTFSGSLRNEQFF.

This clone was picked up a small number of times. V is TRBV28 and J is TRBJ1-5; D gene unclear. CDR1 is MDHEN, CDR2 SYDVKM, per germline. Trimming cost V 1 base and J 1 base, with 11 bases left between them. This CDR3 has 16 residues. Here the CDR3 reads CASSLSGSGSNQPQHF. Here the CDR3 DNA reads TGTGCCAGCAGTTTATCCGGCTCCGGGAGCAATCAGCCCCAGCATTTT.

This rearrangement joins TRBV19 to TRBJ1-5, with D tentatively TRBD1 (5 bases). The CDR3 has 15 amino acids. Looked up from germline, CDR1 is LNHDA and CDR2 is SQIVND (reference sequence). Trimming cost V 7 bases and J 6 bases, with 19 bases left between them. Written as DNA, the CDR3 is TGTGCCAGTAATATCGACAGTTTTGCAACTCAGCCCCAGCATTTT. Translating gives CASNIDSFATQPQHF.

The chain joins TRBV30 to TRBJ1-1, with D hard to call. The germline gives CDR1 GTSNPN, CDR2 SVGIG (reference sequence). Trimming removed 8 bases at V and 6 bases at J, with 16 bases between. The CDR3 length is 12 residues. The CDR3 coding sequence is TGTGCCACCCAGAGAAGACTTGCTGAAGCTTTCTTT. Amino acid sequence: CATQRRLAEAFF.

The chain recombines TRBV6-5 with TRBJ2-7; D is ambiguous. The CDR3 has 14 amino acids. The germline V gene encodes CDR1 MNHEY and CDR2 SVGAGI. V lost 0 bases and J 4 bases, leaving 10 bases between the germline ends. DNA for the CDR3: TGTGCCAGCAGTTACTCGAGACTCCCGTACGAGCAGTACTTC. This sequence encodes CASSYSRLPYEQYF.

This clone was observed a handful of times. The chain uses TRBV28 and TRBJ1-4; no reliable D call. CDR3 length equals 16 residues. Trimming removed 4 bases at V and 0 bases at J, with 12 bases between. Germline CDR1 reads MDHEN; CDR2 reads SYDVKM. The CDR3 loop is CASSSETATTNEKLFF. In DNA, the CDR3 is TGTGCCAGCAGTTCAGAAACAGCGACAACTAATGAAAAACTGTTTTTT. Filled out from reference TRBV28 and TRBJ1-4, the complete variable domain reads DVKVTQSSRYLVKRTGEKVFLECVQDMDHENMFWYRQDPGLGLRLIYFSYDVKMKEKGDIPEGYSVSREKKERFSLILESASTNQTSMYLCASSSETATTNEKLFFGSGTQLSVL.

The rearrangement links TRBV19 to TRBJ1-3; no clear D gene. Germline lookup yields CDR1 LNHDA and CDR2 SQIVND (reference sequence). This CDR3 has 13 amino acids. V dropped 9 bases and J dropped 3 bases, with 12 bases sitting between them. CDR3 bases: TGTGCCAGCTCAGGACTAAGTGGAAACACCATATATTTT. Protein: CASSGLSGNTIYF.

This chain joins TRBV9 and TRBJ1-1; 9 bases line up with TRBD1. V shed 4 bases and J 8 bases; nucleotides not matched to a gene: 15. The CDR3 has 16 amino acids. Germline values: CDR1 SGDLS, CDR2 YYNGEE. CDR3 in DNA: TGTGCCAGCAGCCTATCACGGACAGGGGCTCCCGGCGAAGCTTTCTTT. This sequence encodes CASSLSRTGAPGEAFF.

V usage is TRBV27 and J usage is TRBJ1-5; D call uncertain. The V end was cut by 0 bases, the J end by 11 bases, with 14 bases between. In germline, CDR1 is MNHEY, CDR2 SMNVEV (reference sequence). The CDR3 loop spans 14 amino acids. The CDR3, as DNA: TGTGCCAGCAGTTTATCCCTAACCTCAGCAGCCCAGCATTTT. Translating it yields CASSLSLTSAAQHF.

The chain links TRBV9 to TRBJ2-4; D gene ambiguous. Trimming left V 1 base short and J 9 bases short, with 8 bases between. Germline V lookup: CDR1 SGDLS, CDR2 YYNGEE. The CDR3 consists of 12 residues. The CDR3 DNA reads TGTGCCAGCAGCGTAAACTCCGGCATTCAGTACTTC. Translation: CASSVNSGIQYF.